This T cell receptor beta chain was retrieved from a study of PD-1 blockade in classical Hodgkin lymphoma. Data came from immunoSEQ multiplex PCR; TCRdb stores just in-frame clones and leaves some out. The sample lists roughly 140,000 clones, around four fifths occurring once. Study results and limitations: Complete responders matched newly diagnosed patients in baseline diversity. By C4D1 there was a significant rise in CD4+ TCR diversity but not in CD8+ TCR diversity. According to reports, newly diagnosed patients had lower baseline TCR diversity than healthy donors, and relapsed/refractory patients had lower baseline TCR diversity still.

With regard to this clone: Its antigen is not identified.

All patients experienced relapse after autologous stem cell transplantation, and brentuximab vedotin exposure was variable. The clonotype originates from a human donor with classical Hodgkin lymphoma. Material: peripheral blood mononuclear cells (PBMCs), obtained before the second cycle of nivolumab.

DNA of the CDR3: TGCGCCAGCAGCTTGATGGTAGCGGGGGTGAAAGAGACCCAGTACTTC. Translating it yields CASSLMVAGVKETQYF. The chain carries TRBV5-1 and TRBJ2-5, with 9 bases fitting TRBD2. CDR3 length equals 16 residues. The V and J ends lost 1 base and 3 bases, in that order; junction bases with no gene match: 7. The germline V gene encodes CDR1 SGHRS and CDR2 YFSETQ.